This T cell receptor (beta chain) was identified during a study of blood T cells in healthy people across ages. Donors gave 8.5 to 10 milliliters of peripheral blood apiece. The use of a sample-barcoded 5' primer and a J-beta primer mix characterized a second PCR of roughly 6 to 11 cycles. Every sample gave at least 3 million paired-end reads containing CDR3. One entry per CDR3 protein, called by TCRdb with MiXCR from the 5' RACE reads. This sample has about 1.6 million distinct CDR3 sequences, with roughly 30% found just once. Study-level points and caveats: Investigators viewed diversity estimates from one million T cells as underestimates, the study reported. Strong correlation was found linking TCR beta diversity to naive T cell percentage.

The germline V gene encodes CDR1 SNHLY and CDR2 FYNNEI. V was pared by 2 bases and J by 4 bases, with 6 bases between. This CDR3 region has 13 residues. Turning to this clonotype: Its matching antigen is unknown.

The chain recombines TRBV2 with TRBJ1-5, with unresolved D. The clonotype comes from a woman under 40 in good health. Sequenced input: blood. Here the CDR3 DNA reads TGTGCCAGCAGTGAAATCTTAAATCAGCCCCAGCATTTT. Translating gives CASSEILNQPQHF.